This T cell receptor beta chain was sequenced for a study of shared clonotypes between healthy human individuals. On the study more broadly: Donors, aged 18 to 49, were a couple of women and three men.

Data came from immunoSEQ multiplex PCR; TCRdb stores just in-frame clones and leaves some out. The data contain approximately 740,000 clones, over 65% of them singletons. This receptor was identified in a young woman in good health. What was sequenced was memory CD4+ T cells sorted from blood. The subset: CD45RA-negative fraction.

The CDR3 DNA follows: TGTGCCAGCAGCTTACTAGCGACAGCCGCAGATACGCAGTATTTT. This codes for CASSLLATAADTQYF. The J gene is TRBJ2-3, the V gene TRBV7-8; a weak D match, TRBD2 (6 bases). CDR3 length equals 15 residues. CDR1 and CDR2 (germline): SGHVS, FQNEAQ. The V gene lost 2 bases and the J gene lost 4 bases, with 13 bases spanning the gap.